A single sample gave rise to the 30 T cell receptor beta chains below, sequenced in a study of blood T cell repertoires in COVID-19. TCRdb's table, derived via immunoSEQ multiplex PCR, lists solely in-frame clones and lacks some. Among 100,000 to 150,000 clones listed, around 85% were seen once. The sample was peripheral blood. Source of these receptors: an elderly woman with COVID-19, enrolled during active disease.

The chain carries TRBV4-3 and TRBJ1-4, with 7 bases aligning to TRBD1. V shed 1 base, J shed 13 bases, and the junction held 9 bases outside the gene matches. Looked up from germline, CDR1 is LGHNA and CDR2 is YSLEER. This CDR3 region has 14 residues. The CDR3 loop reads CASSQVGDNRGLFF. CDR3 DNA sequence: TGCGCCAGCAGCCAAGTCGGCGACAACAGGGGACTGTTTTTT.

The rearrangement joins TRBV20-1 to TRBJ2-1; 9 nucleotides line up with TRBD2. Trimming at V came to 3 bases and at J to 5 bases, leaving 5 bases not matched to a gene. CDR3 length: 14 residues. Per the germline V gene, CDR1 is DFQATT and CDR2 is SNEGSKA (reference sequence). The CDR3 nucleotides are TGCAGTGCTAGTAAGACTAGCGGCAACAATGAGCAGTTCTTC. Its protein product is CSASKTSGNNEQFF.

The chain employs TRBV6-2 or TRBV6-3 and TRBJ2-7; no definite D call. The germline V and J ends were trimmed by 3 bases and 7 bases, with 13 bases remaining between them. Germline CDR1 is MNHEY and CDR2 is SVGEGT. The CDR3 is 13 residues long. Here the CDR3 DNA reads TGTGCCAGCAGTTATTCAGGCCGATGGGAGCAGTACTTC. This sequence encodes CASSYSGRWEQYF.

V and J are TRBV18 and TRBJ1-5; 10 bases match TRBD1. This CDR3 is built from 16 residues. Germline trimming cut 3 bases from V and 6 bases from J; bases unmatched to any gene: 8. The germline CDR1 and CDR2 sequences are KGHSH and LQKENI. CDR3 loop: CASSPNRQGAGQPQHF. The CDR3 DNA reads as TGTGCCAGCTCACCCAACCGACAGGGGGCGGGTCAGCCCCAGCATTTT.

The chain combines TRBV4-1 with TRBJ2-1; TRBD2 aligns across 10 bases. The germline CDR1 and CDR2 sequences are MGHRA and YSYEKL. The V and J ends lost 6 bases and 7 bases, in that order; junction bases with no gene match: 15. The CDR3 is 17 amino acids. The CDR3 region has the DNA TGCGCCAGCAGGATCAAGGTAGCGGGAGGCTCAGGGAATGAGCAGTTCTTC. Encoded protein: CASRIKVAGGSGNEQFF.

The chain uses TRBV4-3 and TRBJ2-2; 10 nucleotides agree with TRBD1. V gave up 8 bases and J gave up 6 bases; unmatched junction bases: 6. The CDR3 covers 14 residues. Germline assignment: CDR1 LGHNA and CDR2 YSLEER. This chain's CDR3 is CASGDRGDAGELFF. The CDR3 DNA is TGCGCCAGCGGGGACAGGGGCGACGCCGGGGAGCTGTTTTTT.

J is TRBJ1-5 and V is TRBV3-1 (or the pseudogene TRBV3-2); TRBD1 matches 10 bases. In germline, CDR1 is LGHDT, CDR2 YNNKEL (reference sequence). CDR3 size: 14 residues. The ends lost 3 bases at V and 6 bases at J; junction bases unmatched: 2. CDR3 sequence: CASSHGQGGQPQHF. The CDR3 DNA is TGTGCCAGCAGCCACGGACAGGGGGGTCAGCCCCAGCATTTT.

This clone was detected once. This rearrangement joins TRBV6-2 or TRBV6-3 to TRBJ1-5; D not certain. Trimming left V 2 bases short and J 4 bases short, with 6 bases between. Germline CDR1 and CDR2: MNHEY and SVGEGT. The CDR3 covers 13 residues. The DNA for the CDR3 is TGTGCCAGCAGTTACGACGGGAATCAGCCCCAGCATTTT. This codes for CASSYDGNQPQHF.

The chain has TRBV21-1 and TRBJ2-3; the tabulated D call, TRBD2, remains unverified against the DNA. TRBV21-1 corresponds to a pseudogene. The CDR3 extends over 21 amino acids. CDR3 nucleotides: TGTGCCAGCAGCAAAGTTCTCCGGAGGTTAGACACAGAACTCCGCACAGATACGCAGTATTTT. Its translation is CASSKVLRRLDTELRTDTQYF.

The chain employs TRBV11-2 and TRBJ2-5, with TRBD1 as a possible D gene (5 bases). V lost 8 bases and J lost 1, with 8 bases in between. Germline V lookup: CDR1 SGHAT, CDR2 FQNNGV. CDR3 length: 12 residues. DNA for the CDR3: TGTGCCAGCGGACAACTCCAAGAGACCCAGTACTTC. This codes for CASGQLQETQYF.

The CDR3 sequence: CASSVGQGDSPLHF. CDR3 DNA sequence: TGTGCCAGCAGCGTAGGGCAGGGCGATTCACCCCTCCACTTT. The chain combines TRBV9 with TRBJ1-6; tentatively, D is TRBD1 (5 bases). Germline lookup yields CDR1 SGDLS and CDR2 YYNGEE. Trimming pared 0 bases from V and 8 bases from J, leaving 9 bases between. This CDR3 has 14 amino acids. Full variable domain (rest looked up from reference TRBV9 and TRBJ1-6): DSGVTQTPKHLITATGQRVTLRCSPRSGDLSVYWYQQSLDQGLQFLIQYYNGEERAKGNILERFSAQQFPDLHSELNLSSLELGDSALYFCASSVGQGDSPLHFGNGTRLTVT.

The chain employs TRBV19 and TRBJ1-2, with D possibly being TRBD1 (5 bases). Germline assignment: CDR1 LNHDA and CDR2 SQIVND (reference sequence). This CDR3 comprises 13 residues. V was shortened by 6 bases and J by 5 bases, with 13 bases between the two germline ends. The CDR3 region has the DNA TGTGCCAGTAGCCTAGGAGGGGTTTATGGCTACACCTTC. It codes for CASSLGGVYGYTF. The full variable domain, its missing parts supplied by reference TRBV19 and TRBJ1-2, is DGGITQSPKYLFRKEGQNVTLSCEQNLNHDAMYWYRQDPGQGLRLIYYSQIVNDFQKGDIAEGYSVSREKKESFPLTVTSAQKNPTAFYLCASSLGGVYGYTFGSGTRLTVV.

The chain has TRBV9 and TRBJ1-1, with no clear D. Germline V gene lookup returns CDR1 SGDLS and CDR2 YYNGEE. V was pared by 0 bases and J by 5 bases, with 11 bases between. CDR3 length equals 14 residues. The CDR3 is CASSVGRGRTEAFF. Here the CDR3 DNA reads TGTGCCAGCAGCGTAGGTCGCGGGAGGACTGAAGCTTTCTTT.

This clone appeared a few times. The chain recombines TRBV20-1 with TRBJ1-2; D might be TRBD1 (5 bases). V was trimmed by 3 bases and J by 6 bases, leaving 23 bases between them. CDR1 DFQATT and CDR2 SNEGSKA come from the germline V gene (reference sequence). This CDR3 comprises 16 residues. The CDR3 here is CSASFWPPAAGNGYTF. The CDR3 region has the DNA TGCAGTGCTAGTTTTTGGCCACCGGCGGCAGGGAATGGCTACACCTTC.

The rearrangement joins TRBV27 to TRBJ2-7; TRBD2 matches at 9 bases. V dropped 3 bases and J dropped 0; count of bases not matched to a gene: 3. The CDR3 runs to 15 residues. Germline CDR1 reads MNHEY; CDR2 reads SMNVEV (reference sequence). The CDR3 here is CASSFTSGYSYEQYF. DNA for the CDR3: TGTGCCAGCAGTTTTACTAGCGGGTACTCCTACGAGCAGTACTTC.

In nucleotides, the CDR3 is TGTGCCAGCAGCTTACAGGGACACGGTGGTAGGGATGAGCAGTTCTTC. This codes for CASSLQGHGGRDEQFF. V is TRBV11-2 and J is TRBJ2-1; TRBD1 might be the D (6 bases). The CDR3 sequence is 16 residues long. V shed 2 bases and J shed 8 bases, with 19 bases lying between them. The germline gives CDR1 SGHAT, CDR2 FQNNGV.

V and J are TRBV5-1 and TRBJ2-7; 9 bases map to TRBD1. The CDR3 is made up of 14 amino acids. J gave up 4 bases and V 0 bases, and 2 bases lay outside the gene matches. From germline, CDR1 is SGHRS and CDR2 YFSETQ. The CDR3 region has the DNA TGCGCCAGCAGCTTGGGAGGACAGGGGTACGAGCAGTACTTC. Its translation is CASSLGGQGYEQYF.

This chain joins TRBV28 and TRBJ1-5; weak D call: TRBD1 (5 bases). V was cut by 3 bases and J by 6 bases, with 12 bases left in between. The CDR3 runs 14 residues. Germline V gene sequence: CDR1 MDHEN, CDR2 SYDVKM. CDR3 protein: CASSFFGGGQPQHF. The CDR3 DNA reads TGTGCCAGCAGTTTCTTCGGGGGGGGTCAGCCCCAGCATTTT. Complete variable domain (other parts from reference TRBV28 and TRBJ1-5): DVKVTQSSRYLVKRTGEKVFLECVQDMDHENMFWYRQDPGLGLRLIYFSYDVKMKEKGDIPEGYSVSREKKERFSLILESASTNQTSMYLCASSFFGGGQPQHFGDGTRLSIL.

This chain connects TRBV6-5 to TRBJ2-1; 11 bases match TRBD2. The V gene's germline CDR1 is MNHEY and CDR2 SVGAGI. The CDR3 loop spans 15 amino acids. V shed 2 bases, J shed 7 bases, and the junction held 4 bases outside the gene matches. The DNA of the CDR3 is TGTGCCAGCAGTTACCGGGGACTAGCGGAGAATGAGCAGTTCTTC. It is translated as CASSYRGLAENEQFF.

This clone occurred a few times. In DNA, the CDR3 is TGCAGCGTCGGACCGGGACTAGCGGGAGTTGCAGATACGCAGTATTTT. This translates into CSVGPGLAGVADTQYF. This chain joins TRBV29-1 and TRBJ2-3; 14 nucleotides match TRBD2. Per germline, CDR1 SQVTM and CDR2 ANQGSEA. V trimming: 6 bases; J trimming: 4 bases; junction bases outside the gene matches: 9. The CDR3 length is 16 residues.

V usage is TRBV6-6 and J usage is TRBJ2-7, with 9 nucleotides matching TRBD2. CDR1 and CDR2 (germline): MNHNY, SVGAGI (reference sequence). This CDR3 contains 17 residues. V lost 5 bases and J lost 6; bases outside the gene matches: 17. The chain's CDR3 is CASSLLAGTGSSVEQYF. DNA for the CDR3: TGTGCCAGCAGTCTGCTAGCGGGAACTGGGTCCTCCGTCGAGCAGTACTTC.

The chain combines TRBV24-1 with TRBJ1-2; TRBD1 agrees at 8 bases. Trimming removed 7 bases from V and 4 bases from J; junction bases left unmatched: 10. From germline, CDR1 is KGHDR and CDR2 SFDVKD. The CDR3 is made up of 15 amino acids. CDR3 nucleotide sequence: TGTGCCACCAGCCCCGGACAGGGCTTCCTCTATGGCTACACCTTC. It translates to CATSPGQGFLYGYTF.

This rearrangement joins TRBV27 to TRBJ2-3; TRBD2 might be the D (6 bases). Trimming took off 3 bases at V and 0 bases at J, with 10 bases between the two ends. CDR1 is MNHEY and CDR2 is SMNVEV in the germline V gene (reference sequence). The length of the CDR3 is 15 residues. CDR3 protein: CASSLDYPSTDTQYF. DNA for the CDR3: TGTGCCAGCAGTTTGGACTACCCTAGCACAGATACGCAGTATTTT.

This clone occurred a few times. This chain joins TRBV5-5 and TRBJ2-7; 8 bases align to TRBD1. The junction had 17 bases not matched to a gene; V was cut back by 0 bases and J by 12 bases. The CDR3 has 16 amino acids. The germline CDR1 and CDR2 sequences are SGHKS and YYEKEE (reference sequence). In DNA, the CDR3 is TGTGCCAGCAGCTTGGCGCGGGCAGGGGGCACTAGCATGCGGTACTTC. It encodes CASSLARAGGTSMRYF. Together with reference TRBV5-5 and TRBJ2-7, the CDR3 gives the full variable domain: DAGVTQSPTHLIKTRGQQVTLRCSPISGHKSVSWYQQVLGQGPQFIFQYYEKEERGRGNFPDRFSARQFPNYSSELNVNALLLGDSALYLCASSLARAGGTSMRYFGPGTRLTVT.

This clone was picked up one time. V and J are TRBV4-2 and TRBJ2-5; 8 bases are shared with TRBD2. The junction had 6 bases not matched to a gene; V was cut back by 4 bases and J by 5 bases. Germline V gene data show CDR1 as LGHNA and CDR2 as YNFKEQ. The CDR3 spans 14 residues. The DNA for the CDR3 is TGTGCCAGCAGCCGAACGGGGGGGAGTGAGACCCAGTACTTC. It specifies CASSRTGGSETQYF.

The rearrangement uses TRBV19 and TRBJ2-7; D gene ambiguous. From germline, CDR1 is LNHDA and CDR2 SQIVND (reference sequence). The CDR3 consists of 11 residues. The V gene lost 6 bases and the J gene lost 3 bases, with 6 bases spanning the gap. Written as DNA, the CDR3 is TGTGCCAGTAGCGCGAACTACGAGCAGTACTTC. Amino acid sequence: CASSANYEQYF.

This chain joins TRBV6-6 and TRBJ2-3, with 8 bases lining up with TRBD2. The CDR3 spans 13 residues. Looked up from germline, CDR1 is MNHNY and CDR2 is SVGAGI (reference sequence). The V and J ends lost 7 bases and 5 bases, in that order; junction bases with no gene match: 5. CDR3 residues: CASKAGEEDTQYF. CDR3 in DNA: TGTGCCAGCAAAGCGGGAGAGGAAGATACGCAGTATTTT.

The chain couples TRBV5-1 to TRBJ1-1; no definite D call. The CDR3 extends over 15 amino acids. V shed 4 bases and J shed 1 base, with 14 bases lying between them. Germline lookup yields CDR1 SGHRS and CDR2 YFSETQ. DNA for the CDR3: TGCGCCAGCAGCCTTGAATCCGGTGGGAACACTGAAGCTTTCTTT. Protein: CASSLESGGNTEAFF.

The CDR3 spells CASIPDSSNTEAFF. Written as DNA, the CDR3 is TGTGCCAGCATCCCGGACAGCTCTAACACTGAAGCTTTCTTT. The genes are TRBV6-5 and TRBJ1-1; tentatively, D is TRBD1 (6 bases). This CDR3 comprises 14 residues. V was pared by 7 bases and J by 2 bases, with 14 bases between. In germline, CDR1 is MNHEY, CDR2 SVGAGI.

This chain connects TRBV4-2 to TRBJ2-1, with 10 bases aligning to TRBD2. This CDR3 is built from 18 residues. Germline values: CDR1 LGHNA, CDR2 YNFKEQ. V lost 0 bases, J lost 9 bases, and 14 bases stayed unmatched. In nucleotides, the CDR3 is TGTGCCAGCAGCCAAGATCATTGGAGAAGCGGGAGGGATAGTGAGCAGTTCTTC. It encodes CASSQDHWRSGRDSEQFF.